The 17 T cell receptor beta chains listed next were all sequenced from one sample in a study of blood T cell repertoires in COVID-19. Libraries were prepared by immunoSEQ multiplex PCR; TCRdb keeps only in-frame clonotypes and omits some of them. The sample records under 150,000 clones, about 86% being singletons. Specimen: peripheral blood. The origin of the receptors is a woman aged 60-75 years with acute or convalescent COVID-19.

This clone has a single count. The V and J genes are TRBV28 and TRBJ1-5; 8 nucleotides match TRBD1. The V and J ends lost 6 bases and 5 bases, in that order; junction bases with no gene match: 6. Germline CDR1 and CDR2: MDHEN and SYDVKM. The CDR3 runs to 14 residues. The CDR3 loop reads CASSSGQGYQPQHF. CDR3 DNA sequence: TGTGCCAGCAGCTCAGGACAGGGTTATCAGCCCCAGCATTTT.

The gene calls are TRBV9 and TRBJ1-2; D not resolved. This CDR3 contains 15 residues. Per the germline V gene, CDR1 is SGDLS and CDR2 is YYNGEE. Trimming pared 0 bases from V and 0 bases from J, leaving 9 bases between. The CDR3 nucleotides read TGTGCCAGCAGCGTAGCCACTGCACCTAACTATGGCTACACCTTC. Its translation: CASSVATAPNYGYTF.

This rearrangement joins TRBV7-9 to TRBJ2-3, with D perhaps TRBD1 (5 bases). Germline CDR1 is SEHNR and CDR2 is FQNEAQ (reference sequence). CDR3 length: 15 residues. Trimming stripped 5 bases from V and 2 bases from J, with 14 bases between. In DNA form, the CDR3 reads TGTGCCAGCAGCAAAGTCGCAGGGTCCACAGATACGCAGTATTTT. Encoded protein: CASSKVAGSTDTQYF.

The chain uses TRBV29-1 and TRBJ1-2, with no clear D. CDR3 length equals 10 residues. Germline CDR1 and CDR2: SQVTM and ANQGSEA. CDR3 protein: CLIWEDGYTF. In nucleotides, the CDR3 is TGCCTGATATGGGAGGATGGCTACACCTTC.

The gene calls are TRBV25-1 and TRBJ2-7; tentatively, D is TRBD2 (6 bases). CDR3 length: 13 residues. The germline V and J ends were trimmed by 6 bases and 4 bases, with 13 bases remaining between them. Looked up from germline, CDR1 is MGHDK and CDR2 is SYGVNS. CDR3 nucleotide sequence: TGTGCCAGCAGAGCGGGTGAGGAGTACGAGCAGTACTTC. Translated, it gives CASRAGEEYEQYF.

This chain uses TRBV7-6 with TRBJ1-5, with 7 positions matching TRBD1. The CDR3 length is 15 residues. Germline V lookup: CDR1 SGHVS, CDR2 FNYEAQ. After removal of 1 base from V and 5 bases from J, the junction contained 5 bases not matched to a gene. CDR3 loop: CASSLVPGGDQPQHF. DNA for the CDR3: TGTGCCAGCAGCTTAGTTCCAGGGGGAGATCAGCCCCAGCATTTT.

V is TRBV11-3 and J is TRBJ2-5, with a tentative D call TRBD2 (5 bases). The CDR3 is 14 amino acids. V was cut by 5 bases and J by 4 bases, with 14 bases left in between. Germline V CDR1 and CDR2: SGHNT, YENEEA. This chain's CDR3 is CASSAGGSRETQYF. The CDR3 nucleotides read TGTGCCAGCAGCGCGGGTGGGAGTAGAGAGACCCAGTACTTC.

This clone was observed once. V and J are TRBV4-1 and TRBJ1-2, with TRBD1 identical over 7 bases. The CDR3 runs to 15 residues. Germline loops: CDR1 MGHRA, CDR2 YSYEKL. V dropped 2 bases and J dropped 8; count of bases not matched to a gene: 11. Written as DNA, the CDR3 is TGCGCCAGCAGCCAACTGTGGGACAGCCCAATGGGCTACACCTTC. It is translated as CASSQLWDSPMGYTF.

The gene calls are TRBV28 and TRBJ1-1; 11 bases agree with TRBD1. This CDR3 is 14 amino acids long. With V trimmed by 2 bases and J by 8 bases, 4 bases remained unmatched. The germline V gene encodes CDR1 MDHEN and CDR2 SYDVKM. The CDR3 DNA reads as TGTGCCAGCAGTTTACGCCGGGACAGGGGGGAAGCTTTCTTT. Translating gives CASSLRRDRGEAFF.

The chain uses TRBV11-1 and TRBJ2-1; no clear D gene. V lost 5 bases and J 1 base, leaving 9 bases between the germline ends. This CDR3 has 14 amino acids. Germline assignment: CDR1 SGHAT and CDR2 FQDESV (reference sequence). The CDR3 loop reads CASSPQVSYNEQFF. DNA of the CDR3: TGTGCCAGCAGCCCCCAGGTGTCCTACAATGAGCAGTTCTTC.

J is TRBJ1-5 and V is TRBV28; D possibly corresponds to TRBD1 (6 bases). This CDR3 contains 13 residues. The germline V gene has CDR1 MDHEN and CDR2 SYDVKM. With 10 bases removed from V and 4 bases from J, the gap between germline ends came to 14 bases. CDR3 nucleotides: TGTGCCATCACAGGACAGTTTAATCAGCCCCAGCATTTT. The encoded protein is CAITGQFNQPQHF. The variable domain in full, completed from reference TRBV28 and TRBJ1-5, reads DVKVTQSSRYLVKRTGEKVFLECVQDMDHENMFWYRQDPGLGLRLIYFSYDVKMKEKGDIPEGYSVSREKKERFSLILESASTNQTSMYLCAITGQFNQPQHFGDGTRLSIL.

This chain uses TRBV5-6 with TRBJ1-5; 8 bases line up with TRBD1. CDR1 SGHDT and CDR2 YYEEEE come from the germline V gene. There are 16 residues in the CDR3. J lost 0 bases, V lost 4 bases, and 6 bases had no gene match. CDR3 DNA: TGTGCCAGCAGCCGTCAGGGGGCCGGTAGCAATCAGCCCCAGCATTTT. This gives the protein CASSRQGAGSNQPQHF.

This sequence joins TRBV14 and TRBJ2-5, with 10 bases lining up with TRBD2. This CDR3 has 13 amino acids. The trim removed 4 bases at V and 4 bases at J, leaving 0 bases unmatched. Germline assignment: CDR1 SGHDN and CDR2 FVKESK. Written as DNA, the CDR3 is TGTGCCAGCAGCCGACTAGCGGGAGAGACCCAGTACTTC. Residues: CASSRLAGETQYF.

The genes are TRBV5-4 and TRBJ1-1; weak D call: TRBD1 (5 bases). This CDR3 is built from 12 residues. Trimming removed 4 bases from V and 9 bases from J, with 13 bases in between. Germline V gene lookup returns CDR1 SGHNT and CDR2 YYREEE (reference sequence). CDR3 amino acids: CASSHYTDKAFF. As DNA, the CDR3 is TGTGCCAGCAGCCACTACACGGACAAAGCTTTCTTT.

The V call is TRBV29-1, the J call TRBJ2-1; 7 nucleotides align to TRBD2. V lost 7 bases, J lost 8 bases, and 5 bases stayed unmatched. Germline V gene sequence: CDR1 SQVTM, CDR2 ANQGSEA. The CDR3 totals 11 residues. The CDR3 coding sequence is TGCAGCGGCGGGAGCTATTATGAGCAGTTCTTC. It is translated as CSGGSYYEQFF.

This clone appeared a few times. The chain couples TRBV18 to TRBJ2-1, with TRBD1 identical over 9 bases. The length of the CDR3 is 15 residues. Germline V lookup: CDR1 KGHSH, CDR2 LQKENI. With V trimmed by 0 bases and J by 12 bases, 9 bases remained unmatched. CDR3 sequence (DNA): TGTGCCAGCTCACCACCGGGACAGGGTCGCTCAAGGCAGTTCTTC. Encoded protein: CASSPPGQGRSRQFF.

This chain connects TRBV5-1 to TRBJ2-7, with 9 bases lining up with TRBD1. The CDR3 sequence is 15 residues long. V lost 4 bases, J lost 2 bases, and 7 bases stayed unmatched. The germline V gene encodes CDR1 SGHRS and CDR2 YFSETQ. Written as DNA, the CDR3 is TGCGCCAGCAGCGTCCGACAGGGGGGCCCCTACGAGCAGTACTTC. Its translation is CASSVRQGGPYEQYF.